This T cell receptor beta chain comes out of a study of graft-versus-host responses after intestinal transplantation (dated by TCRdb to 2020 to 2023). Regarding the complete study: The transplants that recipients got were multivisceral, liver-intestinal, or isolated intestinal. After intestinal transplantation, graft-versus-host and host-versus-graft alloreactive T cell clones in the graft, circulation and bone marrow were tracked using bulk TCR-beta CDR3 sequencing. Anti-thymocyte globulin induction was given to all recipients, followed by maintenance tacrolimus and steroids for around three years. To identify alloreactive clones, pre-transplant mixed lymphocyte reaction products were sequenced and then compared with unstimulated pre-transplant donor and recipient T cells. A peak of at least 4% donor T cells among recipient peripheral blood mononuclear cells was the definition used for donor T cell macrochimerism. Rather than being sequenced by the commercial service, samples from a few later patients were sequenced in-house on an Illumina MiSeq and processed with MiXCR. The cohort enrolled approximately 24 intestinal transplant recipients, one of whom was a retransplant, and a few patients without pretransplant specimens were excluded. Study-level results and caveats: Early after transplant, peak levels of circulating GvH clones were found to be associated with declines in HvG clones. GvH clones were found in recipient bone marrow, and some of the GvH clones appeared earlier in ileal mucosa or blood, which is consistent with an intestinal mucosal origin. Patients with donor T cell macrochimerism had high GvH to HvG T cell clonal ratios in their allografts. The relatively low number and heterogeneity of intestinal transplant patients limited the conclusions.

From cysteine to phenylalanine, the CDR3 is 11 amino acids long. Left in the record is the CDR3 DNA by itself, 33 bases read in frame from the first base. Taken from the germline V gene (reference sequence), the CDR1 and CDR2 loops are SGHAT and FQDESV. Trimmed from V: 3 bases; trimmed from J: 14 bases; junction bases lacking a gene match: 5. The library was generated by the immunoSEQ multiplex PCR assay. Adaptive Biotechnologies carried out high-throughput TCR-beta CDR3 sequencing of genomic DNA for most patients. For the original study's pipeline: TCR sequencing data were retrieved from Adaptive's ImmunoSEQ software for roughly 20 patients, whereas a few other patients were processed with MiXCR and VDJtools. CDR3 nucleotide sequences shared between donor and recipient were removed because their origin could not be assigned. Alloreactive clones required at least 2-fold expansion over unstimulated cells and minimum CFSE-low frequency of 0.002% (template counts) or 0.001% (read counts). A clone was considered mappable if detected in the sequenced pre-transplant spleen, lymph node, or MLR CFSE-low populations of the donor or recipient. The cumulative frequency of alloreactive clones was calculated as a percentage of all sequences, weighted by copy number. Entries here come from immuneACCESS through TCRdb and include only in-frame sequences with V and J called. Some clones fail to appear in such tables; in the studies checked, an unresolved V gene covers under half of the shortfall, and the cause of the remainder is unknown. The V and J calls and clone size are taken from that table; D and trimming were inferred from the DNA. The table for this sample lists about 19,000 clones; over 75% of them were counted only once. The ten largest clones add up to 1.9% of the sample.

Blood samples were collected up to 4 times in the first month after transplant and then at least monthly when available. In its sample, this clone was seen once. Its specific antigen is unknown. One base away there is no much larger clone; base qualities are not given. The sample consisted of PBMCs, taken more than 350 days after transplant. The sequence was collected from a human patient who received an intestinal transplant, so some T cells may come from the graft donor. This sequence uses TRBV11-1 and TRBJ2-5, and TRBD2 aligns with 8 junction nucleotides. The CDR3 reads as follows: CASSFPGGIYF. The bases are TGTGCCAGCAGCTTCCCGGGAGGGATCTACTTC.